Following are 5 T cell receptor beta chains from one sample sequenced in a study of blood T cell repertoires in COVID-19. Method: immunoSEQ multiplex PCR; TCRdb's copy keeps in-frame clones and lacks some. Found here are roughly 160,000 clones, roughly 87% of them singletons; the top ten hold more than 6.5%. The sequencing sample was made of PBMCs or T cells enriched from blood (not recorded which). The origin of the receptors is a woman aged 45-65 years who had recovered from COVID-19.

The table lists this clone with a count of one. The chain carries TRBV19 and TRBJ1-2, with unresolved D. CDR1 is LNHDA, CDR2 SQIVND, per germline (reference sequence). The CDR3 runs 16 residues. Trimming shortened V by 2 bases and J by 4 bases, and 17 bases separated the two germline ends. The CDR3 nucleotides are TGTGCCAGTAGTATACCGGGTATAGTCGAGGGCTATGGCTACACCTTC. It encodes CASSIPGIVEGYGYTF.

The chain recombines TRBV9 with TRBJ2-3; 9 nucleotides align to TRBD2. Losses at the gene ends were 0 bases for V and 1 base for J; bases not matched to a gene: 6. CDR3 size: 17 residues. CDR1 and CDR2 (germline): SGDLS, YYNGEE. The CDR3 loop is CASSVGGGRGGTDTQYF. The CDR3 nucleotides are TGTGCCAGCAGCGTAGGGGGCGGGAGGGGTGGCACAGATACGCAGTATTTT.

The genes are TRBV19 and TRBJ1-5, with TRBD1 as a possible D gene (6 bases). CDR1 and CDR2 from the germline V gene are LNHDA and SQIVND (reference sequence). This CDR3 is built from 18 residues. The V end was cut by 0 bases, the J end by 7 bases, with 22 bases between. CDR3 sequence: CASSIDPRGGDGGQPQHF. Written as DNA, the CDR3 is TGTGCCAGTAGTATAGATCCCCGGGGGGGCGATGGAGGGCAGCCCCAGCATTTT.

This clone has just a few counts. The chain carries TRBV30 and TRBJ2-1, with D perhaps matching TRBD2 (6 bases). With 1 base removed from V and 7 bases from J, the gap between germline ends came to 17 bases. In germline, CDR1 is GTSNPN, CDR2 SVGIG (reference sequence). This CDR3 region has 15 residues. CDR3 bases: TGTGCCTGGAGTGGGCCCCCCACTAGCAAGAATGAGCAGTTCTTC. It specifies CAWSGPPTSKNEQFF.

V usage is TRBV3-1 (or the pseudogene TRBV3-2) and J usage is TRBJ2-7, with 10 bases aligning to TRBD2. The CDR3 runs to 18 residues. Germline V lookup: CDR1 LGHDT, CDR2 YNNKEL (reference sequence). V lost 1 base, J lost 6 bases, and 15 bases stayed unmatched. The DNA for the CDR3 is TGTGCCAGCAGCCAAGCCCAAACTAGCGGGAAGTGGCGGGTCGAGCAGTACTTC. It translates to CASSQAQTSGKWRVEQYF.